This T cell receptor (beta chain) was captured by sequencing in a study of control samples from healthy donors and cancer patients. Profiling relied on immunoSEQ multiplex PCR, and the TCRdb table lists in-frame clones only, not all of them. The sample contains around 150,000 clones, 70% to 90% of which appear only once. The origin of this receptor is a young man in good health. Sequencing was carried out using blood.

CDR3 DNA sequence: TGTGCCAGCAGCCAGCGGTCAGGGGAAGGAGATACGCAGTATTTT. Protein product: CASSQRSGEGDTQYF. The chain has TRBV11-2 and TRBJ2-3, with D perhaps matching TRBD1 (6 bases). The CDR3 consists of 15 residues. Trimming took off 5 bases at V and 5 bases at J, with 17 bases between the two ends. CDR1 SGHAT and CDR2 FQNNGV come from the germline V gene. Together with reference TRBV11-2 and TRBJ2-3, the CDR3 gives the full variable domain: EAGVAQSPRYKIIEKRQSVAFWCNPISGHATLYWYQQILGQGPKLLIQFQNNGVVDDSQLPKDRFSAERLKGVDSTLKIQPAKLEDSAVYLCASSQRSGEGDTQYFGPGTRLTVL.